Shown below are 11 T cell receptor beta chains from a single sample sequenced in a study of T cell responses to AZD1222 COVID-19 vaccine. Here immunoSEQ multiplex PCR was the method, and the copy in TCRdb shows in-frame clones only, minus some. Among 130,000 or so clones, over 90% were seen once, and the ten largest hold around 5%. Sample: peripheral blood, taken on day 0 of AZD1222 vaccination. All receptors come from an adult in good health.

This chain joins TRBV28 and TRBJ1-2, with D possibly matching TRBD1 (5 bases). V was trimmed by 2 bases and J by 5 bases, leaving 9 bases between them. The CDR3 extends over 13 amino acids. CDR1 is MDHEN and CDR2 is SYDVKM in the germline V gene. The CDR3 bases are TGTGCCAGCAGTTTAGGGGGTGGATATGGCTACACCTTC. Its translation is CASSLGGGYGYTF.

This clone has just a few counts. The chain employs TRBV19 and TRBJ2-1; D may correspond to TRBD1 or TRBD2 (5 bases each). Germline CDR1 LNHDA, CDR2 SQIVND (reference sequence). This CDR3 spans 14 amino acids. V dropped 7 bases and J dropped 2 bases, with 12 bases sitting between them. CDR3 coding DNA: TGTGCCAGTACCGCAAGGGGAGCCTACAATGAGCAGTTCTTC. This translates into CASTARGAYNEQFF. Full variable domain (remainder filled in from reference TRBV19 and TRBJ2-1): DGGITQSPKYLFRKEGQNVTLSCEQNLNHDAMYWYRQDPGQGLRLIYYSQIVNDFQKGDIAEGYSVSREKKESFPLTVTSAQKNPTAFYLCASTARGAYNEQFFGPGTRLTVL.

Here the CDR3 DNA reads TGTGCCAGCAGCCTCCGTTTGGGTTTGGATGGCTACACCTTC. Translating it yields CASSLRLGLDGYTF. The V and J genes are TRBV27 and TRBJ1-2; D is unresolved. V was pared by 6 bases and J by 6 bases, with 17 bases between. Germline V lookup: CDR1 MNHEY, CDR2 SMNVEV (reference sequence). This CDR3 spans 14 amino acids.

The chain combines TRBV6-1 with TRBJ1-2; maybe TRBD1 (5 bases). The V end was cut by 0 bases, the J end by 4 bases, with 18 bases between. Per the germline V gene, CDR1 is MNHNS and CDR2 is SASEGT. The CDR3 runs to 17 residues. CDR3: CASSEALTMGRIYGYTF. DNA of the CDR3: TGTGCCAGCAGTGAAGCGCTTACTATGGGACGGATCTATGGCTACACCTTC.

This chain joins TRBV4-2 and TRBJ1-1; possibly TRBD1 for D (6 bases). The CDR3 contains 16 residues. Germline V CDR1 and CDR2: LGHNA, YNFKEQ. With 0 bases removed from V and 3 bases from J, the gap between germline ends came to 14 bases. In DNA form, the CDR3 reads TGTGCCAGCAGCCAAGACAGGGGACGTACATACACTGAAGCTTTCTTT. This gives the protein CASSQDRGRTYTEAFF.

CDR3 DNA sequence: TGTGCCAGCTCACAGGGGGTCCTAGCTGGTAATGAGCAGTTCTTC. Encoded protein: CASSQGVLAGNEQFF. This chain connects TRBV18 to TRBJ2-1; TRBD1 might be the D (6 bases). Germline assignment: CDR1 KGHSH and CDR2 LQKENI. The germline V and J ends were trimmed by 4 bases and 7 bases, with 17 bases remaining between them. This CDR3 is 15 amino acids long.

Details on this clone: An end of the junction does not agree with germline; a read error may underlie this. The chain has TRBV12-3 or TRBV12-4 and TRBJ2-5; D unclear. CDR3 length: 11 residues. This CDR3 reads CASSSQGTQYF. The CDR3 nucleotides read TGTGCCAGCTCTAGTCAAGGGACCCAGTACTTC.

This sequence joins TRBV7-3 and TRBJ1-6; D is unclear. The V gene lost 5 bases and the J gene lost 9 bases, with 11 bases spanning the gap. CDR1 and CDR2 (germline): SGHTA, FQGTGA. The CDR3 sequence is 13 residues long. The CDR3 DNA is TGTGCCAGCAGCCCAGCAGACCGTTCACCCCTCCACTTT. It specifies CASSPADRSPLHF.

The gene calls are TRBV19 and TRBJ2-5; D uncertain. The CDR3 sequence is 11 residues long. Germline V CDR1 and CDR2: LNHDA, SQIVND (reference sequence). Trimming cost V 2 bases and J 5 bases, with 3 bases left between them. The CDR3, as DNA: TGTGCCAGTAGTATAATGGAGACCCAGTACTTC. Amino acid sequence: CASSIMETQYF.

This chain uses TRBV3-1 (or the pseudogene TRBV3-2) with TRBJ2-7; D gene ambiguous. The V end lost 5 bases, the J end lost 2 bases, and 10 bases lay between the germline ends. Germline lookup yields CDR1 LGHDT and CDR2 YNNKEL (reference sequence). The CDR3 sequence is 13 residues long. The CDR3 nucleotides read TGTGCCAGCAGCTCAATTCCCACCTACGAGCAGTACTTC. This encodes CASSSIPTYEQYF.

V is TRBV15 and J is TRBJ1-2; D might be TRBD1 (6 bases). V lost 0 bases to trimming and J lost 1 base, with 15 bases between them. This CDR3 is built from 17 residues. Looked up from germline, CDR1 is LNHNV and CDR2 is YYDKDF (reference sequence). The chain's CDR3 is CATSRDRRTALNYGYTF. The CDR3, as DNA: TGTGCCACCAGCAGAGATCGCAGGACAGCTCTTAACTATGGCTACACCTTC.